The 15 T cell receptor beta chains in this list originate from one sample, sequenced in a study of T cells in Graves' hyperthyroidism and ophthalmopathy. RNA transcripts provided the source from which TCR beta CDR3 regions were amplified. First-round RT-PCR of the TCR CDR3 relied on the HTBI primer set. A single record per CDR3 protein comes from TCRdb applying MiXCR to the multiplex PCR reads. In the table there are 450,000 to 500,000 distinct CDR3 sequences, around a fifth of which are singletons. Input material: blood. Receptors were obtained from a woman in her 70s with Graves' ophthalmopathy.

This clonotype has a handful of counts. The chain recombines TRBV3-1 with TRBJ2-5; TRBD2 matches 10 bases. There are 17 residues in the CDR3. CDR1 LGHDT and CDR2 YNNKEL come from the germline V gene (reference sequence). Unmatched junction bases numbered 9, after V lost 0 bases and J lost 5 bases. CDR3 in amino acids: CASSQDLAGEGLETQYF. The CDR3 DNA sequence: TGTGCCAGCAGCCAAGATCTAGCGGGAGAAGGGCTGGAGACCCAGTACTTC.

This clonotype has just a few counts. The J gene is TRBJ2-7, the V gene TRBV28, with TRBD1 as a possible D gene (6 bases). This CDR3 has 15 amino acids. V shed 7 bases and J shed 4 bases, with 20 bases lying between them. CDR1 is MDHEN and CDR2 is SYDVKM in the germline V gene. For the CDR3, the DNA is TGTGCCAGCAACACTTACAGGGTCGTCGTTTACGAGCAGTACTTC. As protein: CASNTYRVVVYEQYF. The variable domain in full, completed from reference TRBV28 and TRBJ2-7, reads DVKVTQSSRYLVKRTGEKVFLECVQDMDHENMFWYRQDPGLGLRLIYFSYDVKMKEKGDIPEGYSVSREKKERFSLILESASTNQTSMYLCASNTYRVVVYEQYFGPGTRLTVT.

This clonotype was counted ten times or more. The rearrangement joins TRBV11-2 to TRBJ2-1, with unresolved D. The germline gives CDR1 SGHAT, CDR2 FQNNGV. The V gene lost 2 bases and the J gene lost 2 bases, with 10 bases spanning the gap. This CDR3 spans 15 amino acids. CDR3 amino acids: CASSLWWGAYNEQFF. The CDR3 DNA sequence: TGTGCCAGCAGCTTATGGTGGGGTGCCTACAATGAGCAGTTCTTC.

This clonotype was seen a handful of times. The chain carries TRBV28 and TRBJ1-3, with D possibly TRBD1 on 5 matching bases. Trimming cost V 3 bases and J 4 bases, with 10 bases left between them. Looked up from germline, CDR1 is MDHEN and CDR2 is SYDVKM. The CDR3 extends over 14 amino acids. The CDR3 reads CASSLGGGGNTIYF. CDR3 sequence (DNA): TGTGCCAGCAGTTTGGGGGGAGGCGGAAACACCATATATTTT.

A few counts support this clonotype. J is TRBJ2-7 and V is TRBV5-1; weak D call: TRBD2 (5 bases). Germline CDR1 and CDR2: SGHRS and YFSETQ. CDR3 length equals 15 residues. V lost 2 bases to trimming and J lost 2 bases, with 14 bases between them. The CDR3 here is CASSLIAGPPYEQYF. CDR3 DNA: TGCGCCAGCAGCTTAATCGCGGGCCCCCCCTACGAGCAGTACTTC.

The chain joins TRBV2 to TRBJ2-7; 11 bases line up with TRBD1. The V segment lost 6 bases and the J segment 0 bases; nucleotides outside the gene matches: 4. CDR1 is SNHLY, CDR2 FYNNEI, per germline. The CDR3 is made up of 15 amino acids. CDR3 loop: CASRAGTGGSYEQYF. CDR3 coding DNA: TGTGCCAGCAGGGCCGGGACAGGGGGCTCCTACGAGCAGTACTTC.

This clonotype showed up many times. The CDR3 sequence: CASSPGQGGDTQYF. The CDR3 bases are TGTGCCAGCAGTCCGGGACAGGGCGGAGATACGCAGTATTTT. This chain joins TRBV28 and TRBJ2-3, with TRBD1 identical over 9 bases. The germline V gene has CDR1 MDHEN and CDR2 SYDVKM. V lost 5 bases and J lost 5; bases outside the gene matches: 5. The CDR3 has 14 residues. The whole variable domain, filled in from reference TRBV28 and TRBJ2-3, reads DVKVTQSSRYLVKRTGEKVFLECVQDMDHENMFWYRQDPGLGLRLIYFSYDVKMKEKGDIPEGYSVSREKKERFSLILESASTNQTSMYLCASSPGQGGDTQYFGPGTRLTVL.

This clonotype appeared a few times. The V and J genes are TRBV27 and TRBJ1-5; D may be TRBD1 (6 bases). The CDR3 is 15 amino acids. Per germline, CDR1 MNHEY and CDR2 SMNVEV (reference sequence). The V end was cut by 5 bases, the J end by 4 bases, with 15 bases between. The CDR3, as DNA: TGTGCCAGCAGTAGGACGGGGACACCAAATCAGCCCCAGCATTTT. It translates to CASSRTGTPNQPQHF.

Turning to this clonotype: The conserved final phenylalanine or tryptophan is absent from the CDR3, which likely points to a read error. V is TRBV19 and J is TRBJ2-1, with D unresolved. Trimming stripped 6 bases from V and 0 bases from J, with 15 bases between. The CDR3 covers 16 residues. Per germline, CDR1 LNHDA and CDR2 SQIVND (reference sequence). Written as DNA, the CDR3 is TGTGCCAGTAGGAGATTGGGCCCGAGCTCCTACAATGAGCAGTTCTCC. This codes for CASRRLGPSSYNEQFS.

The table lists this clonotype with many counts. The chain recombines TRBV7-8 with TRBJ1-1; D gene ambiguous. Deletions cut 5 bases from V and 4 bases from J, with 20 bases between. Germline assignment: CDR1 SGHVS and CDR2 FQNEAQ. This CDR3 comprises 16 residues. CDR3 coding DNA: TGTGCCAGCAGCGCTACAGAGCCAACCACGGGCACTGAAGCTTTCTTT. Amino acid sequence: CASSATEPTTGTEAFF.

The J gene is TRBJ1-1, the V gene TRBV20-1; unclear D gene. The CDR3 loop spans 12 amino acids. CDR1 and CDR2 (germline): DFQATT, SNEGSKA (reference sequence). Trimming removed 7 bases from V and 1 base from J, with 10 bases in between. CDR3 region: CSGDNANTEAFF. In DNA form, the CDR3 reads TGCAGTGGAGACAACGCGAACACTGAAGCTTTCTTT.

This clonotype appeared a few times. DNA of the CDR3: TGTGCCAGCAGTTTAGTGAGGGGGACTAGCGGACTCCAGGAGACCCAGTACTTC. Protein product: CASSLVRGTSGLQETQYF. This chain joins TRBV12-3 or TRBV12-4 and TRBJ2-5; 11 bases are a match to TRBD2. The CDR3 runs 18 residues. V was clipped by 1 base and J by 5 bases; unmatched bases: 12.

V is TRBV7-2 and J is TRBJ1-2; D gene unclear. Germline assignment: CDR1 SGHTA and CDR2 FQGNSA. Between the trimmed V and J ends, which lost 7 bases and 3 bases, there was a span of 9 bases. CDR3 size: 12 residues. This CDR3 reads CASTSSHYGYTF. CDR3 DNA: TGTGCCAGCACCTCCTCGCACTATGGCTACACCTTC.

The chain combines TRBV5-5 with TRBJ2-7; D call uncertain. Germline V gives CDR1 SGHKS, CDR2 YYEKEE (reference sequence). This CDR3 is built from 11 residues. Trimming stripped 4 bases from V and 6 bases from J, with 8 bases between. CDR3 residues: CASSDGLEQYF. The DNA of the CDR3 is TGTGCCAGCAGCGACGGGCTCGAGCAGTACTTC.

This clonotype has only a few counts. V usage is TRBV20-1 and J usage is TRBJ2-4; no clear D. Germline V CDR1 and CDR2: DFQATT, SNEGSKA (reference sequence). V was trimmed by 5 bases and J by 10 bases, leaving 12 bases between them. CDR3 size: 11 residues. The CDR3, as DNA: TGCAGTGCTGCCCACGGATGGATTCAGTACTTC. It encodes CSAAHGWIQYF.